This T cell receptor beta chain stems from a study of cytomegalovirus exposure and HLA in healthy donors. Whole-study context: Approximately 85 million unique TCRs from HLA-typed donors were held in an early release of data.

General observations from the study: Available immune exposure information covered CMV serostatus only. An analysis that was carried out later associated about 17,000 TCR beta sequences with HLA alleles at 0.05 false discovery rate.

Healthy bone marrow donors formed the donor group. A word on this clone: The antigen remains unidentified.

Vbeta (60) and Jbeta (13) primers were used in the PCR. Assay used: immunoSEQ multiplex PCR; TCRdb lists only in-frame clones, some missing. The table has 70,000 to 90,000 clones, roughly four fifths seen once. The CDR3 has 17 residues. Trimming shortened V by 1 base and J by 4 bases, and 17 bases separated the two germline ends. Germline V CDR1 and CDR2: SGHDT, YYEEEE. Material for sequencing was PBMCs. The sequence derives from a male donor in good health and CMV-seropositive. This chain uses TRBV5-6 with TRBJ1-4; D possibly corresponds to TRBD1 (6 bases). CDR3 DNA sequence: TGTGCCAGCAGCTTGAGGGGTACAGGGAGAGGTAATGAAAAACTGTTTTTT. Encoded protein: CASSLRGTGRGNEKLFF.